This TCR beta chain was found in a study of PD-1 blockade in classical Hodgkin lymphoma. Notes on this clone: No antigen is known for it.

Every patient was affected by relapse after autologous stem cell transplantation, while exposure to brentuximab vedotin was not uniform. Whole-study findings and limits: Baseline TCR diversity was reportedly lower in newly diagnosed patients than healthy donors.

Produced via immunoSEQ multiplex PCR; TCRdb's table is partial and in-frame only. This sample has about 110,000 clones, with 80% to 90% found just once. CDR1 and CDR2 (germline): SQVTM, ANQGSEA. J lost 0 bases, V lost 6 bases, and 16 bases had no gene match. The CDR3 totals 17 residues. The chain combines TRBV29-1 with TRBJ1-1; 7 nucleotides line up with TRBD1. The receptor's source is a human donor with classical Hodgkin lymphoma. Sequences were derived from peripheral blood mononuclear cells (PBMCs), sampled before the second cycle of nivolumab. This chain's CDR3 is CSVAYLPGTVMNTEAFF. In DNA form, the CDR3 reads TGCAGCGTCGCCTATTTACCCGGGACAGTGATGAACACTGAAGCTTTCTTT.